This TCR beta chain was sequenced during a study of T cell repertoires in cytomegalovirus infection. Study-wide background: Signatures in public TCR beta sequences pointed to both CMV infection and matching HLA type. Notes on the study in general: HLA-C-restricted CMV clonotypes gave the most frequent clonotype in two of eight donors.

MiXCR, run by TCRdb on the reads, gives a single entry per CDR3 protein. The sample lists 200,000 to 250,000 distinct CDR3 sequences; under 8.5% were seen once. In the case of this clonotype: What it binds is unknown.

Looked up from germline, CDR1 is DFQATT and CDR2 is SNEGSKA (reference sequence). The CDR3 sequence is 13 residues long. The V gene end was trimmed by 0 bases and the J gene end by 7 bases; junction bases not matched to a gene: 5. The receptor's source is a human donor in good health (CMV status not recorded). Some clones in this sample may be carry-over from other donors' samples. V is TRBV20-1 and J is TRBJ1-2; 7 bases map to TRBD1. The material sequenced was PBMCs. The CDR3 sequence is CSARDPSGGGYTF. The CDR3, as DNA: TGCAGTGCTAGAGATCCGTCAGGGGGTGGCTACACCTTC.